Following are 30 T cell receptor beta chains from one sample sequenced in a study of tumor-infiltrating lymphocytes in primary liver carcinoma. From around 500 ng of total RNA, TCR beta-specific cDNA was reverse-transcribed using a constant-region primer. A slightly modified ARM-PCR protocol with three nested multiplex PCR rounds produced these TCR beta libraries. TRBV1-TRBV30 forward and Cbeta reverse primers drove the first two roughly 10-cycle rounds. TCRdb re-called the multiplex PCR reads through MiXCR, storing one row per CDR3 protein. The sample has around 56,000 distinct CDR3 sequences, 71% seen once. Co-extracted RNA and DNA came from roughly 20-30 mg of unsorted bulk tissue. The specimen sequenced was liver tumor tissue from sampling region 2. Documented subset: tumor region T2, inferior pole. Every receptor here comes from a man aged 35 to 55 with primary liver carcinoma and hepatitis B virus infection.

In the case of this clonotype: Relative to the germline gene, one junction end is altered; a read error may explain this. The V gene is TRBV6-1, the J gene TRBJ2-7; 7 nucleotides match TRBD1. CDR3 length equals 15 residues. CDR1 is MNHNS, CDR2 SASEGT, per germline. The CDR3 DNA is TGTGCTAGCAGTGAAAGAGAGGGGGCTTTCTACGAGCTGTACTTC. Translation gives CASSEREGAFYELYF.

A note on this clonotype: This may arise from a read error, as a much more abundant clone is one base away. The rearrangement joins TRBV7-9 to TRBJ2-5; TRBD2 aligns across 7 bases. The CDR3 is made up of 13 amino acids. The trim removed 5 bases at V and 5 bases at J, leaving 5 bases unmatched. Germline V gene lookup returns CDR1 SEHNR and CDR2 FQNEAQ (reference sequence). The CDR3 region is CASSKGLHETQYF. Here the CDR3 DNA reads TGTGCCAGCAGCAAGGGACTACATGAGACCCAGTACTTC.

The V call is TRBV5-4, the J call TRBJ2-3; D uncertain. This CDR3 has 13 amino acids. Germline CDR1 reads SGHNT; CDR2 reads YYREEE (reference sequence). Trimming took off 6 bases at V and 5 bases at J, with 13 bases between the two ends. CDR3 DNA: TGTGCCAGCAACTCGGCTGGGGAAGATACGCAGTATTTT. Translating gives CASNSAGEDTQYF.

The J gene is TRBJ1-3, the V gene TRBV9; the D is unclear. The V gene lost 0 bases and the J gene lost 4 bases, with 5 bases spanning the gap. Germline values: CDR1 SGDLS, CDR2 YYNGEE. This CDR3 spans 13 amino acids. Here the CDR3 DNA reads TGTGCCAGCAGCGTAGCCGGAGGAAACACCATATATTTT. Translation gives CASSVAGGNTIYF. The full variable domain, with the rest looked up from reference TRBV9 and TRBJ1-3, is DSGVTQTPKHLITATGQRVTLRCSPRSGDLSVYWYQQSLDQGLQFLIQYYNGEERAKGNILERFSAQQFPDLHSELNLSSLELGDSALYFCASSVAGGNTIYFGEGSWLTVV.

Details on this clonotype: Since the CDR3 does not end with the conserved phenylalanine or tryptophan, this likely comes from a read error. This chain uses TRBV28 with TRBJ2-7; 8 nucleotides align to TRBD2. J lost 7 bases, V lost 7 bases, and 15 bases had no gene match. CDR1 is MDHEN and CDR2 is SYDVKM in the germline V gene. This CDR3 spans 15 amino acids. The CDR3: CASIQVDGRAEEQYL. CDR3 DNA: TGTGCCAGCATACAAGTAGACGGGAGGGCTGAAGAGCAGTACTTA.

Many counts were recorded for this clonotype. One end of the junction is discordant with germline, which a read error may explain. The chain couples TRBV11-2 to TRBJ2-7; TRBD1 might be the D (5 bases). The CDR3 contains 14 residues. Germline values: CDR1 SGHAT, CDR2 FQNNGV. This CDR3 reads CASSSNRNSCEQYF. CDR3 nucleotides: TGTGCCAGTAGCTCTAACAGGAACTCCTGCGAGCAGTACTTC. The variable domain in full, with the rest retrieved from reference TRBV11-2 and TRBJ2-7, is EAGVAQSPRYKIIEKRQSVAFWCNPISGHATLYWYQQILGQGPKLLIQFQNNGVVDDSQLPKDRFSAERLKGVDSTLKIQPAKLEDSAVYLCASSSNRNSCEQYFGPGTRLTVT.

The chain links TRBV6-5 to TRBJ2-5; no clear D. V was shortened by 6 bases and J by 1 base, with 12 bases between the two germline ends. This CDR3 is 14 amino acids long. The V gene's germline CDR1 is MNHEY and CDR2 SVGAGI. CDR3 coding DNA: TGTGCCAGCAGCTACGGAGATATCCAAGAGACCCAGTACTTC. Amino acids: CASSYGDIQETQYF.

Worth noting for this clonotype: A junction end diverges from the germline sequence, so it may reflect a read error. The rearrangement links TRBV4-1 to TRBJ1-2; 8 nucleotides align to TRBD1. Germline V gene lookup returns CDR1 MGHRA and CDR2 YSYEKL. The CDR3 loop spans 14 amino acids. This CDR3 reads CVGSQGDRNYGYTF. CDR3 bases: TGCGTCGGCAGCCAAGGGGACAGGAACTACGGCTACACCTTC.

This clonotype was counted many times. V gene TRBV28 combines with J gene TRBJ1-3; no clear D gene. V shed 3 bases and J shed 3 bases, with 6 bases lying between them. The CDR3 spans 13 residues. Germline-derived CDR1 and CDR2 are MDHEN and SYDVKM. The CDR3 reads CASSLGFGNTIYF. Written as DNA, the CDR3 is TGTGCCAGCAGTTTGGGTTTTGGAAACACCATATATTTT.

This clonotype showed up just once. A much bigger clone sits one base away, suggesting this may be a read error. J is TRBJ2-1 and V is TRBV5-1; 12 positions match TRBD2. The CDR3 extends over 18 amino acids. Germline V gives CDR1 SGHRS, CDR2 YFSETQ. Trimming took 4 bases from V and 1 from J; bases not matched to a gene: 9. This CDR3 is CASSDLLAGGPSYNEQFF. CDR3 nucleotide sequence: TGCGCCAGCAGCGACCTTCTAGCGGGAGGGCCTTCCTACAATGAGCAGTTCTTC. The full variable domain, rest sourced from reference TRBV5-1 and TRBJ2-1, is KAGVTQTPRYLIKTRGQQVTLSCSPISGHRSVSWYQQTPGQGLQFLFEYFSETQRNKGNFPGRFSGRQFSNSRSEMNVSTLELGDSALYLCASSDLLAGGPSYNEQFFGPGTRLTVL.

In this sample, this clonotype turned up once. This is likely a read error, given that the CDR3 carries no conserved phenylalanine or tryptophan at its end. The rearrangement joins TRBV14 to TRBJ2-1; D is possibly TRBD2 (6 bases). Germline values: CDR1 SGHDN, CDR2 FVKESK. The CDR3 consists of 13 residues. The DNA for the CDR3 is TGTGCCAGCAGCCAGGGACTGTTCAATCAGCAGTTCCTC. Translation: CASSQGLFNQQFL.

V usage is TRBV6-5 and J usage is TRBJ2-4; D gene unclear. This CDR3 contains 16 residues. Trimming took 2 bases from V and 12 from J, leaving 23 bases between them. Germline values: CDR1 MNHEY, CDR2 SVGAGI. The CDR3 sequence: CASSYGWGLAKKTQYF. The CDR3 DNA is TGTGCCAGCAGTTACGGGTGGGGATTAGCCAAAAAGACTCAGTACTTC.

Points on this clonotype: A much larger clone differs from this one at a single base, so this may be a read error. The V gene is TRBV28, the J gene TRBJ2-5, with D perhaps given as TRBD1 or TRBD2 (5 bases each). Germline CDR1 reads MDHEN; CDR2 reads SYDVKM. The length of the CDR3 is 14 residues. V was pared by 8 bases and J by 2 bases, with 15 bases between. CDR3 nucleotides: TGTGCCAGCTCCTTGAGGGGCGGACAAGAGACCCAGTACTTC. It yields the protein CASSLRGGQETQYF.

The rearrangement uses TRBV29-1 and TRBJ2-3; D call uncertain. The CDR3 consists of 12 residues. Germline V gene data show CDR1 as SQVTM and CDR2 as ANQGSEA. Trimming removed 7 bases at V and 0 bases at J, with 8 bases between. Here the CDR3 DNA reads TGCAGCGCTGTCCGCAGCACAGATACGCAGTATTTT. It translates to CSAVRSTDTQYF.

V usage is TRBV11-2 and J usage is TRBJ1-5; the D gene is possibly TRBD1 (6 bases). Trimming left V 10 bases short and J 4 bases short, with 23 bases between. In germline, CDR1 is SGHAT, CDR2 FQNNGV. The CDR3 contains 16 residues. The CDR3 nucleotides are TGTGCCAACACCCTAAAAGGGGGACTGACGAATCAGCCCCAGCATTTT. Encoded protein: CANTLKGGLTNQPQHF.

Details on this clonotype: This likely comes from a read error, as the CDR3 has no conserved phenylalanine or tryptophan at its end. The gene calls are TRBV10-3 and TRBJ2-3, with 10 bases matching TRBD1. The junction had 6 bases not matched to a gene; V was cut back by 11 bases and J by 1 base. The CDR3 has 14 amino acids. Germline V lookup: CDR1 ENHRY, CDR2 SYGVKD. The CDR3: CAVSGTGGTDTQYY. The CDR3 DNA reads as TGTGCCGTATCCGGGACAGGGGGCACAGATACGCAGTATTAT.

Details on this clonotype: This CDR3 fails to terminate in the conserved phenylalanine or tryptophan, so it likely reflects a read error. The V call is TRBV11-2, the J call TRBJ2-5; a possible D gene is TRBD2 (5 bases). The CDR3 length is 18 residues. Germline V gene lookup returns CDR1 SGHAT and CDR2 FQNNGV. Here the CDR3 reads CTSSLARLALGKKETQYI. In DNA form, the CDR3 reads TGTACCAGCAGCTTAGCGAGGCTAGCCCTGGGAAAAAAAGAGACACAGTACATC.

This clonotype has ten or more counts. The chain uses TRBV5-1 and TRBJ2-3; D is perhaps TRBD1 (5 bases). The CDR3 is 13 amino acids. Germline CDR1 and CDR2: SGHRS and YFSETQ. The ends were cut back, 4 bases at V and 3 bases at J, with 9 bases in the middle. The CDR3 sequence: CASSTDTTDTQYF. In nucleotides, the CDR3 is TGCGCCAGCAGCACGGACACGACAGATACGCAGTATTTT.

The chain joins TRBV4-2 to TRBJ2-1; 8 bases are a match to TRBD1. V was clipped by 6 bases and J by 6 bases; unmatched bases: 7. Germline assignment: CDR1 LGHNA and CDR2 YNFKEQ. The CDR3 loop spans 14 amino acids. CDR3 sequence (DNA): TGTGCCAGCAGTCCTCGGGACAGGCTCAATGAGCAGTTCTTC. This codes for CASSPRDRLNEQFF.

In the case of this clonotype: Being one base from a much bigger clone, this may be a read error. The V call is TRBV5-1, the J call TRBJ2-3; a weak D match, TRBD2 (5 bases). CDR1 and CDR2 from the germline V gene are SGHRS and YFSETQ. CDR3 length: 18 residues. Trimming removed 2 bases at V and 3 bases at J, with 22 bases between. Here the CDR3 DNA reads TGCGCCAGCAGCTTTGGACTCCGACTGGAAATCCTAACAGATACGCAGTATTTT. Its translation is CASSFGLRLEILTDTQYF.

This clonotype came up a few times. The genes are TRBV29-1 and TRBJ1-1; the D is unclear. The CDR3 is 15 residues long. CDR1 is SQVTM and CDR2 is ANQGSEA in the germline V gene. V lost 7 bases and J lost 0, with 18 bases in between. CDR3 sequence: CSASGRWAMNTEAFF. The CDR3 DNA reads as TGCAGCGCATCGGGGAGGTGGGCTATGAACACTGAAGCTTTCTTT.

On this clonotype itself: This may come from a read error, since a much larger clone is one base off. This chain connects TRBV5-6 to TRBJ2-7; TRBD2 matches 9 bases. V gave up 8 bases and J gave up 0 bases; unmatched junction bases: 12. This CDR3 comprises 16 residues. CDR1 and CDR2 (germline): SGHDT, YYEEEE. In DNA form, the CDR3 reads TGTGCCAGAAGCAATACTTGGCGGGAGGGCTCCTACGAGCAGTACTTC. This encodes CARSNTWREGSYEQYF. The variable domain in full, with the rest retrieved from reference TRBV5-6 and TRBJ2-7, is DAGVTQSPTHLIKTRGQQVTLRCSPKSGHDTVSWYQQALGQGPQFIFQYYEEEERQRGNFPDRFSGHQFPNYSSELNVNALLLGDSALYLCARSNTWREGSYEQYFGPGTRLTVT.

Regarding this clonotype: A junction end diverges from the germline sequence, so it may reflect a read error. The rearrangement uses TRBV5-4 and TRBJ2-5; D call uncertain. The CDR3 has 12 residues. Germline V gives CDR1 SGHNT, CDR2 YYREEE (reference sequence). CDR3 nucleotide sequence: TGTGCCTGCAGCTCCGCTATGGAGACCCAGTACTTT. The encoded protein is CACSSAMETQYF.

Of note for this clonotype: At one of its ends the junction is not consistent with the germline gene, which may arise from a read error. The V call is TRBV5-4, the J call TRBJ2-7; TRBD2 aligns across 7 bases. CDR3 length: 14 amino acids. The germline V gene has CDR1 SGHNT and CDR2 YYREEE (reference sequence). Here the CDR3 reads CASSWDYRPYEQRF. The CDR3 coding sequence is TGTGCCAGCAGCTGGGACTACAGACCCTACGAGCAGCGCTTC.

As regards this clonotype: This may be a read error: a much more frequent sequence differs by one nucleotide. The conserved phenylalanine or tryptophan is not found at the CDR3 terminus, so this likely reflects a read error. The chain carries TRBV5-1 and TRBJ2-1; 9 nucleotides align to TRBD1. Trimming took 4 bases from V and 1 from J; bases not matched to a gene: 9. The CDR3 has 17 residues. Germline CDR1 SGHRS, CDR2 YFSETQ. The CDR3 nucleotides read TGCGCCAGCAGCCTACGACAGGGGGGGAGGTCCTACAATGAGCAGTTCTTA. It translates to CASSLRQGGRSYNEQFL.

The sample holds a few counts of this clonotype. V is TRBV5-1 and J is TRBJ2-3; 12 bases fit TRBD2. CDR3 length: 18 amino acids. Losses at the gene ends were 0 bases for V and 6 bases for J; bases not matched to a gene: 11. Germline CDR1 and CDR2: SGHRS and YFSETQ. CDR3 DNA sequence: TGCGCCAGCAGCTTGGTCCTAGCGGGAGGGCCTCCGGAGGATACGCAGTATTTT. Translated, it gives CASSLVLAGGPPEDTQYF. Full variable domain (missing parts from reference TRBV5-1 and TRBJ2-3): KAGVTQTPRYLIKTRGQQVTLSCSPISGHRSVSWYQQTPGQGLQFLFEYFSETQRNKGNFPGRFSGRQFSNSRSEMNVSTLELGDSALYLCASSLVLAGGPPEDTQYFGPGTRLTVL.

A remark on this clonotype: Just one base apart from a much larger clone, this may be a read error. Since no conserved phenylalanine or tryptophan closes the CDR3, a read error is the likely cause. The chain combines TRBV29-1 with TRBJ1-4; D remains ambiguous. Germline assignment: CDR1 SQVTM and CDR2 ANQGSEA. This CDR3 has 12 amino acids. The chain's CDR3 is CNVDEGYEKLFV. CDR3 in DNA: TGCAACGTTGATGAGGGTTATGAAAAACTGTTTGTT.

This clonotype was recorded at least ten times. The CDR3 sequence: CASSLEREDMYNEQFF. DNA of the CDR3: TGCGCCAGCAGCCTTGAGCGGGAGGATATGTACAATGAGCAGTTCTTC. The chain has TRBV10-2 and TRBJ2-1; TRBD2 agrees at 9 bases. The CDR3 runs 16 residues. V shed 6 bases, J shed 4 bases, and the junction held 10 bases outside the gene matches. Germline V CDR1 and CDR2: WSHSY, SAAADI.

In regard to this clonotype: Sequence at one end of the junction differs from germline and may be a read error. The chain recombines TRBV4-3 with TRBJ2-3, with D hard to call. The CDR3 is 14 amino acids. The V gene's germline CDR1 is LGHNA and CDR2 YSLEER. CDR3 coding DNA: TGCGCCAGCAGTCAAGATCTATCTACAGATACGCAGTATTTT. As protein: CASSQDLSTDTQYF.

Turning to this clonotype: A read error may explain this, as a much larger clone is one base away. The chain carries TRBV7-2 and TRBJ2-1, with D perhaps matching TRBD1 (6 bases). CDR1 is SGHTA and CDR2 is FQGNSA in the germline V gene. This CDR3 has 14 amino acids. V was shortened by 0 bases and J by 6 bases, with 9 bases between the two germline ends. The CDR3: CASSLAVGANEQFF. CDR3 sequence (DNA): TGTGCCAGCAGCTTAGCCGTGGGGGCCAATGAGCAGTTCTTC.